These T cell receptor beta chains were read from a single sample in a study of T cells in Graves' hyperthyroidism and ophthalmopathy. TCRdb re-called the multiplex PCR reads through MiXCR, storing one row per CDR3 protein. The data show about 360,000 distinct CDR3 sequences, around 25% seen once. Material for sequencing was blood. These receptor sequences come from a man between 50 and 59 years old with Graves' hyperthyroidism. Both conserved end residues are part of each CDR3. Fields, in order: clone size, D gene, J gene, V gene, CDR3 DNA, CDR3 protein. A D gene is named only where the DNA matches it firmly. Rows give clone size only sometimes, using once, few, many, or a class for an expanded clone.

clone size: -
D gene: TRBD2
J gene: TRBJ2-5
V gene: TRBV2
CDR3 DNA: TGTGCCAGCAGTCTCACGAGGGGAGCGGGAGGGCAAGAGACCCAGTACTTC
CDR3 protein: CASSLTRGAGGQETQYF

clone size: few
D gene: TRBD2
J gene: TRBJ2-4
V gene: TRBV14
CDR3 DNA: TGTGCCAGCAGCGGCGGCGGGAGTTTGGCCAAAAACATTCAGTACTTC
CDR3 protein: CASSGGGSLAKNIQYF

clone size: many
D gene: TRBD2
J gene: TRBJ2-3
V gene: TRBV5-1
CDR3 DNA: TGCGCCAGCAGCGTTAGCGGGGATAGGGATACGCAGTATTTT
CDR3 protein: CASSVSGDRDTQYF

clone size: few
D gene: TRBD2
J gene: TRBJ2-5
V gene: TRBV29-1
CDR3 DNA: TGCAGCGTCCGATGGGCTAGCGGGGGTAGAGAGACCCAGTACTTC
CDR3 protein: CSVRWASGGRETQYF

clone size: -
D gene: -
J gene: TRBJ1-4
V gene: TRBV5-1
CDR3 DNA: TGCGCCAGCAGGCCGGCACGGGCGGATGTGGGCACTAATGAAAAACTGTTTTTT
CDR3 protein: CASRPARADVGTNEKLFF

clone size: -
D gene: -
J gene: TRBJ2-3
V gene: TRBV27
CDR3 DNA: TGTGCCAGCAGTTTACTAGAAGGGGGCACAGATACGCAGTATTTT
CDR3 protein: CASSLLEGGTDTQYF

clone size: few
D gene: TRBD1
J gene: TRBJ2-5
V gene: TRBV6-5
CDR3 DNA: TGTGCCAGCAGTTACTCAGACAGGGGGCGAGGAGAGACCCAGTACTTC
CDR3 protein: CASSYSDRGRGETQYF

clone size: many
D gene: TRBD2
J gene: TRBJ2-7
V gene: TRBV27
CDR3 DNA: TGTGCCAGCAGGCCCGGGACTAGCGGGAGAGAGCAGTACTTC
CDR3 protein: CASRPGTSGREQYF

clone size: few
D gene: -
J gene: TRBJ2-5
V gene: TRBV11-2
CDR3 DNA: TGTGCCAGCAGCTTGAGGGGGACGGGAGTGGGAGAGACCCAGTACTTC
CDR3 protein: CASSLRGTGVGETQYF

clone size: many
D gene: TRBD2
J gene: TRBJ2-7
V gene: TRBV28
CDR3 DNA: TGTGCCAGCAGTCCATATAGCGGGAAAAGCTCCTACGAGCAGTACTTC
CDR3 protein: CASSPYSGKSSYEQYF

clone size: few
D gene: TRBD2
J gene: TRBJ2-2
V gene: TRBV6-1
CDR3 DNA: TGTGCCAGCAGTGAAGAAGGGTGGACTTACAGCGGGAGAGGGGAGCTGTTTTTT
CDR3 protein: CASSEEGWTYSGRGELFF

clone size: many
D gene: -
J gene: TRBJ2-1
V gene: TRBV20-1
CDR3 DNA: TGCAGTGCTTCCGTACTAGGGGGATACTCCTACAATGAGCAGTTCTTC
CDR3 protein: CSASVLGGYSYNEQFF

clone size: many
D gene: -
J gene: TRBJ1-1
V gene: TRBV11-3
CDR3 DNA: TGTGCCAGCAGCTTGGGGGCTGAAGCTTTCTTT
CDR3 protein: CASSLGAEAFF

clone size: -
D gene: TRBD1
J gene: TRBJ1-2
V gene: TRBV7-9
CDR3 DNA: TGTGCCAGCAGCGACGACAGGGTGAACTATGGCTACACCTTC
CDR3 protein: CASSDDRVNYGYTF

clone size: -
D gene: TRBD1
J gene: TRBJ2-2
V gene: TRBV12-3/TRBV12-4
CDR3 DNA: TGTGCCAGTAAAAGGACAGGGATTAACGGGGAGCTGTTTTTT
CDR3 protein: CASKRTGINGELFF

clone size: many
D gene: -
J gene: TRBJ1-2
V gene: TRBV28
CDR3 DNA: TGTGCCAGCAGCACCCCAGGATGGGGGGGTGGCTACACCTTC
CDR3 protein: CASSTPGWGGGYTF